Following are 20 T cell receptor beta chains from one sample sequenced in a study of cytomegalovirus exposure and HLA in healthy donors. With 60 Vbeta and 13 Jbeta primers, the PCR was carried out. The assay was immunoSEQ multiplex PCR, and TCRdb's table has in-frame clones only and misses some. This table has about 120,000 clones, about 80% appearing once. Sequenced: PBMCs. The receptors come from a man aged 30 to 39 in good health and CMV-seropositive.

This sequence joins TRBV11-2 and TRBJ1-2; 8 bases are a match to TRBD1. The CDR3 covers 13 residues. Trimming took 5 bases from V and 8 from J; bases not matched to a gene: 7. CDR1 and CDR2 from the germline V gene are SGHAT and FQNNGV. The CDR3 sequence is CASSARTGRGYTF. The CDR3 coding sequence is TGTGCCAGCAGCGCCCGGACAGGGAGAGGCTACACCTTC.

Comment on this clone: One end of the junction is discordant with germline, which a read error may explain. The CDR3 reads CASSSIRAQGNSGANGLTF. Here the CDR3 DNA reads TGCGCCAGCAGCTCGATCCGAGCACAGGGAAACTCTGGGGCCAACGGCCTGACTTTC. The chain recombines TRBV5-1 with TRBJ2-6, with D tentatively TRBD1 (6 bases). The CDR3 has 19 residues. Germline V lookup: CDR1 SGHRS, CDR2 YFSETQ. Looking up the rest from reference TRBV5-1 and TRBJ2-6 gives the full variable domain: KAGVTQTPRYLIKTRGQQVTLSCSPISGHRSVSWYQQTPGQGLQFLFEYFSETQRNKGNFPGRFSGRQFSNSRSEMNVSTLELGDSALYLCASSSIRAQGNSGANGLTFGAGSRLTVL.

V is TRBV10-3 and J is TRBJ2-3; weak D call: TRBD2 (5 bases). The germline V and J ends were trimmed by 4 bases and 0 bases, with 5 bases remaining between them. CDR3 length: 13 amino acids. Germline V gene sequence: CDR1 ENHRY, CDR2 SYGVKD. The CDR3 DNA is TGTGCCATCAGTGGCGGGAGCACAGATACGCAGTATTTT. It is translated as CAISGGSTDTQYF.

V is TRBV9 and J is TRBJ2-2; the match to TRBD1 covers 8 bases. This CDR3 has 18 residues. V shed 3 bases and J 2 bases; nucleotides not matched to a gene: 12. Germline CDR1 is SGDLS and CDR2 is YYNGEE. CDR3 nucleotide sequence: TGTGCCAGCAGCGGAGAGAGACAGGGGCGGTACAACACCGGGGAGCTGTTTTTT. Translating it yields CASSGERQGRYNTGELFF.

The V call is TRBV27, the J call TRBJ2-1; possible D gene TRBD2, 6 bases. The CDR3 has 15 amino acids. With 10 bases removed from V and 0 bases from J, the gap between germline ends came to 16 bases. The germline V gene encodes CDR1 MNHEY and CDR2 SMNVEV (reference sequence). The chain's CDR3 is CATGGFSGSYNEQFF. CDR3 in DNA: TGTGCCACCGGGGGTTTCAGTGGCTCCTACAATGAGCAGTTCTTC.

The chain is built from TRBV21-1 and TRBJ2-3; the table's D call, TRBD2, has no DNA check behind it. TRBV21-1 is described as a pseudogene. This CDR3 has 16 residues. CDR3 protein: CATAPGGERCTDTQYF. CDR3 DNA sequence: TGTGCCACCGCCCCGGGGGGGGAACGGTGCACAGATACGCAGTATTTT.

The chain carries TRBV27 and TRBJ2-6; D is uncertain. The CDR3 is made up of 14 amino acids. The germline gives CDR1 MNHEY, CDR2 SMNVEV (reference sequence). V shed 5 bases and J shed 2 bases, with 7 bases lying between them. Here the CDR3 reads CASSIGPGANVLTF. The CDR3 bases are TGTGCCAGCAGTATTGGGCCTGGGGCCAACGTCCTGACTTTC.

The chain is built from TRBV7-2 and TRBJ2-7, with TRBD2 matching over 13 bases. The germline V gene has CDR1 SGHTA and CDR2 FQGNSA. Trimming took 5 bases from V and 4 from J; bases not matched to a gene: 8. The CDR3 length is 16 residues. This CDR3 reads CASSPRTSGSQYEQYF. CDR3 DNA sequence: TGTGCCAGCAGCCCACGGACTAGCGGGAGTCAGTACGAGCAGTACTTC.

V usage is TRBV6-6 and J usage is TRBJ2-5; TRBD2 matches 10 bases. V lost 6 bases, J lost 4 bases, and 5 bases stayed unmatched. Germline V CDR1 and CDR2: MNHNY, SVGAGI (reference sequence). The length of the CDR3 is 14 residues. The CDR3: CASRAGTSVETQYF. As DNA, the CDR3 is TGTGCCAGCAGGGCCGGGACTAGCGTAGAGACCCAGTACTTC.

The table lists this clone with a count of one. The chain recombines TRBV7-3 with TRBJ2-7; 8 positions match TRBD2. J gave up 3 bases and V 1 base, and 5 bases lay outside the gene matches. From germline, CDR1 is SGHTA and CDR2 FQGTGA. The CDR3 extends over 15 amino acids. The CDR3 DNA reads TGTGCCAGCAGCTTAATTGCGGGAGGTAGCTACGAGCAGTACTTC. Translation: CASSLIAGGSYEQYF. The full variable domain, completed using reference TRBV7-3 and TRBJ2-7, is GAGVSQTPSNKVTEKGKYVELRCDPISGHTALYWYRQSLGQGPEFLIYFQGTGAADDSGLPNDRFFAVRPEGSVSTLKIQRTERGDSAVYLCASSLIAGGSYEQYFGPGTRLTVT.

This clone was seen a handful of times. The chain has TRBV29-1 and TRBJ2-2; the D is unclear. The CDR3 totals 11 residues. Germline CDR1 SQVTM, CDR2 ANQGSEA. V shed 7 bases and J shed 5 bases, with 8 bases lying between them. The CDR3 coding sequence is TGCAGCGCCGGGTGGACCGGGGAGCTGTTTTTT. It yields the protein CSAGWTGELFF.

The sample holds a few counts of this clone. V usage is TRBV9 and J usage is TRBJ2-1; 13 bases line up with TRBD2. Germline CDR1 is SGDLS and CDR2 is YYNGEE. Losses at the gene ends were 3 bases for V and 3 bases for J; bases not matched to a gene: 6. This CDR3 comprises 17 residues. CDR3 amino acids: CASSEGTSGAFYNEQFF. DNA for the CDR3: TGTGCCAGCAGCGAGGGGACTAGCGGGGCCTTCTACAATGAGCAGTTCTTC. Full variable domain (rest looked up from reference TRBV9 and TRBJ2-1): DSGVTQTPKHLITATGQRVTLRCSPRSGDLSVYWYQQSLDQGLQFLIQYYNGEERAKGNILERFSAQQFPDLHSELNLSSLELGDSALYFCASSEGTSGAFYNEQFFGPGTRLTVL.

J is TRBJ2-6 and V is TRBV7-2; 8 bases line up with TRBD2. Germline V gene data show CDR1 as SGHTA and CDR2 as FQGNSA. Unmatched junction bases numbered 3, after V lost 5 bases and J lost 0 bases. The CDR3 is 16 residues long. In DNA form, the CDR3 reads TGTGCCAGCAGCCCAAGCGGGGGCTCTGGGGCCAACGTCCTGACTTTC. Translated, it gives CASSPSGGSGANVLTF.

The chain recombines TRBV30 with TRBJ1-6; weak D call: TRBD1 (6 bases). V lost 2 bases, J lost 10 bases, and 12 bases lay in between. The CDR3 loop spans 13 amino acids. Germline CDR1 reads GTSNPN; CDR2 reads SVGIG (reference sequence). Here the CDR3 DNA reads TGTGCCTGGAGTAAACAGGGACGGTCACCCCTCCACTTT. Translated: CAWSKQGRSPLHF.

V and J are TRBV11-3 and TRBJ1-4; TRBD1 matches at 10 bases. Germline CDR1 SGHNT, CDR2 YENEEA. The CDR3 is 16 residues long. Trimming cost V 5 bases and J 6 bases; bases outside gene matches: 9. The DNA of the CDR3 is TGTGCCAGCAGCACAATAGGGACAGGGGAGGATGAAAAACTGTTTTTT. This translates into CASSTIGTGEDEKLFF.

The chain links TRBV27 to TRBJ2-7; D is undetermined. V was clipped by 5 bases and J by 5 bases, with 13 bases between them. This CDR3 has 13 amino acids. Germline CDR1 reads MNHEY; CDR2 reads SMNVEV (reference sequence). CDR3: CASSRPPTNEQYF. The CDR3 DNA is TGTGCCAGCAGTCGACCTCCGACAAACGAGCAGTACTTC.

The rearrangement links TRBV11-2 to TRBJ1-2; 11 bases line up with TRBD1. The CDR3 has 16 amino acids. With 5 bases clipped from V and 8 bases from J, the junction kept 13 bases outside the gene matches. The germline gives CDR1 SGHAT, CDR2 FQNNGV. The CDR3 DNA sequence: TGTGCCAGCAGCCACCCTACCGGGACAGGGGGGAACGGCTACACCTTC. Protein sequence: CASSHPTGTGGNGYTF. Based on the CDR3 plus reference TRBV11-2 and TRBJ1-2, the full variable domain is EAGVAQSPRYKIIEKRQSVAFWCNPISGHATLYWYQQILGQGPKLLIQFQNNGVVDDSQLPKDRFSAERLKGVDSTLKIQPAKLEDSAVYLCASSHPTGTGGNGYTFGSGTRLTVV.

In regard to this clone: This sample also contains other DNA sequences that code for the same CDR3. The rearrangement joins TRBV18 to TRBJ2-7, with 8 bases lining up with TRBD1. The V gene's germline CDR1 is KGHSH and CDR2 LQKENI. The length of the CDR3 is 14 residues. The ends lost 6 bases at V and 4 bases at J; junction bases unmatched: 8. CDR3 protein: CASSSGTGGYEQYF. The CDR3 region has the DNA TGTGCCAGCTCGTCCGGGACAGGAGGTTACGAGCAGTACTTC. The variable domain in full, with the rest retrieved from reference TRBV18 and TRBJ2-7, is NAGVMQNPRHLVRRRGQEARLRCSPMKGHSHVYWYRQLPEEGLKFMVYLQKENIIDESGMPKERFSAEFPKEGPSILRIQQVVRGDSAAYFCASSSGTGGYEQYFGPGTRLTVT.

The J gene is TRBJ2-2, the V gene TRBV4-3; D uncertain. The CDR3 loop spans 13 amino acids. Trimming took 0 bases from V and 7 from J, leaving 6 bases between them. Looked up from germline, CDR1 is LGHNA and CDR2 is YSLEER. The CDR3: CASSQDIRGELFF. CDR3 nucleotides: TGCGCCAGCAGCCAAGATATCCGCGGGGAGCTGTTTTTT.

The chain is built from TRBV7-2 and TRBJ1-3; D is uncertain. Germline assignment: CDR1 SGHTA and CDR2 FQGNSA. This CDR3 contains 13 residues. V was trimmed by 6 bases and J by 0 bases, leaving 6 bases between them. The CDR3 reads CASRTSSGNTIYF. CDR3 DNA: TGTGCCAGCAGAACGAGCTCTGGAAACACCATATATTTT.